This T cell receptor beta chain originates from a study of long-term antiretroviral therapy in people with HIV. Points from the study as a whole: Samples were collected from the mid-2000s to the late 2010s under possibly less effective ART regimens.

The assay used was immunoSEQ (version v3.0), run at survey level. Assay used: immunoSEQ multiplex PCR; TCRdb lists only in-frame clones, some missing. This table holds 15,000 to 20,000 clones, around nine tenths found once. On this clone: The antigen remains undetermined.

Trimming left V 4 bases short and J 7 bases short, with 15 bases between. CDR1 and CDR2 (germline): SGHRS, YFSETQ. The CDR3 is made up of 15 amino acids. V usage is TRBV5-1 and J usage is TRBJ1-6, with D maybe TRBD1 (5 bases). The TCR comes from a man in his fifties with HIV. This material consisted of unsorted PBMCs, taken 0.7 years before starting antiretroviral therapy. Written as DNA, the CDR3 is TGCGCCAGCAGCCCCGCCCGGGGGGTAAATTCACCCCTCCACTTT. This translates into CASSPARGVNSPLHF.